Each of the 19 T cell receptor beta chains below was sequenced from the same sample in a study of monozygotic twins with inflammatory bowel disease. TCRdb reprocessed the 5' RACE reads; each CDR3 protein has one entry and no DNA is given. The sample table sets out some 450,000 distinct CDR3 sequences. The sequenced sample was blood. These TCRs come from a human donor with ulcerative colitis or Crohn's disease, or a healthy co-twin of an affected twin (not recorded which).

The chain joins TRBV5-1 to TRBJ2-2; TCRdb indicates TRBD1, and absent DNA this call remains unverified. This CDR3 spans 16 amino acids. Germline V gives CDR1 SGHRS, CDR2 YFSETQ. The CDR3 sequence: CASSSYPEENTGELFF.

V gene TRBV5-1 combines with J gene TRBJ2-3; no DNA is available, so the TRBD1 call from TCRdb remains unchecked. The CDR3 is 14 amino acids. Germline V gene sequence: CDR1 SGHRS, CDR2 YFSETQ. CDR3 in amino acids: CASSPVRGEDTQYF.

V is TRBV10-3 and J is TRBJ2-5; TCRdb calls TRBD1, which cannot be checked without DNA. The CDR3 is made up of 14 amino acids. Germline V CDR1 and CDR2: ENHRY, SYGVKD. The CDR3 region is CAISDRDHQETQYF.

The chain links TRBV18 to TRBJ2-2; TCRdb's D call of TRBD1 is untestable without DNA. The CDR3 consists of 16 residues. The germline CDR1 and CDR2 sequences are KGHSH and LQKENI. The chain's CDR3 is CASSPRAGGDTGELFF.

The V gene is TRBV5-1, the J gene TRBJ1-1; with no DNA, the TCRdb D assignment of TRBD1 cannot be verified. Germline assignment: CDR1 SGHRS and CDR2 YFSETQ. CDR3 length: 14 residues. CDR3 sequence reads: CASSLAQANTEAFF.

The J gene is TRBJ1-2, the V gene TRBV12-3 or TRBV12-4. The CDR3 sequence is 12 residues long. The CDR3 protein is CASSPNNYGYTF.

V and J are TRBV19 and TRBJ2-3; TCRdb picks TRBD2, but there is no DNA to check that call. The CDR3 has 15 amino acids. Germline V lookup: CDR1 LNHDA, CDR2 SQIVND (reference sequence). CDR3 amino acids: CASSPTSGASDTQYF.

The V gene is TRBV7-7, the J gene TRBJ1-5; checking the TCRdb D call of TRBD1 is not possible without DNA. The germline V gene has CDR1 SSHAT and CDR2 FNYEAQ (reference sequence). CDR3 length: 13 amino acids. CDR3 in amino acids: CASSQGVRQPQHF.

This chain uses TRBV7-6 with TRBJ2-7; lacking DNA, the TRBD1 call made by TCRdb goes unchecked. The CDR3 extends over 18 amino acids. Germline V gene data show CDR1 as SGHVS and CDR2 as FNYEAQ. The CDR3 spells CASSLASKGPTIGYEQYF.

The J gene is TRBJ1-1, the V gene TRBV7-2. The CDR3 runs to 14 residues. In germline, CDR1 is SGHTA, CDR2 FQGNSA. The CDR3: CASSLAFRGTEAFF.

The chain uses TRBV2 and TRBJ1-1; the D call from TCRdb, TRBD1, cannot be confirmed without DNA. The CDR3 has 15 residues. Per the germline V gene, CDR1 is SNHLY and CDR2 is FYNNEI. CDR3 in amino acids: CASSEVRGTNTEAFF.

The genes are TRBV27 and TRBJ2-1; the TRBD2 assignment by TCRdb is unverifiable without DNA. The CDR3 runs 16 residues. Germline loops: CDR1 MNHEY, CDR2 SMNVEV (reference sequence). This CDR3 is CASAGLGLAGVNEQFF.

The J gene is TRBJ2-7, the V gene TRBV29-1; the D call of TRBD2 rests on TCRdb alone, since no DNA is present to check it. Germline V gene lookup returns CDR1 SQVTM and CDR2 ANQGSEA. This CDR3 region has 13 residues. CDR3 residues: CSVVPSGRGEQYF.

The chain employs TRBV28 and TRBJ2-3. The CDR3 spans 12 residues. Germline values: CDR1 MDHEN, CDR2 SYDVKM. The CDR3 protein is CASSELGDTQYF.

This chain links TRBV24-1 with TRBJ2-1; as DNA is missing, the TRBD2 call by TCRdb cannot be tested. This CDR3 is built from 15 residues. The germline V gene encodes CDR1 KGHDR and CDR2 SFDVKD. The CDR3 reads CATSDLAGGGSEQFF.

V gene TRBV7-9 combines with J gene TRBJ2-1. Germline V CDR1 and CDR2: SEHNR, FQNEAQ (reference sequence). The CDR3 has 13 residues. CDR3 in amino acids: CALEDDSNNEQFF.

V is TRBV18 and J is TRBJ2-7; the D call of TRBD1 rests on TCRdb alone, since no DNA is present to check it. CDR1 is KGHSH and CDR2 is LQKENI in the germline V gene. The CDR3 length is 13 residues. The CDR3 here is CASSSQPGYEQYF.

This chain connects TRBV5-6 to TRBJ1-4. The CDR3 contains 16 residues. From germline, CDR1 is SGHDT and CDR2 YYEEEE. CDR3 amino acids: CASSSDGRQPSGGLFF.

J is TRBJ1-4 and V is TRBV7-2. The germline V gene encodes CDR1 SGHTA and CDR2 FQGNSA. The CDR3 has 17 amino acids. CDR3 region: CASSSQGLGGLGEKLFF.